This is a list of T cell receptor beta chains from one sample in a study of cytomegalovirus exposure and HLA in healthy donors. TCRdb's table, derived via immunoSEQ multiplex PCR, lists solely in-frame clones and lacks some. The table has about 170,000 clones, 75% to 90% seen once. The source material was PBMCs. The receptors stem from a young man in good health and CMV-seropositive. Each CDR3 is given with its conserved first and last residue. A D gene is named only where the DNA matches it firmly. Some rows have no size entry. The others give once, few or many, or a class for an expanded clone.

D: -
V: TRBV9
size: -
J: TRBJ2-5
DNA: TGTGCCAGCAGCACCGGCGGGGGCCGGCTGTGGGGAGAGACCCAGTACTTC
CDR3: CASSTGGGRLWGETQYF

D: -
V: TRBV6-1
size: -
J: TRBJ2-1
DNA: TGTGCCAGCAGTGACGGGTCGCTCTACAATGAGCAGTTCTTC
CDR3: CASSDGSLYNEQFF

D: TRBD2
V: TRBV6-1
size: -
J: TRBJ2-7
DNA: TGTGCCAGCAGATTAGCGGGGGGACCCTACGAGCAGTACTTC
CDR3: CASRLAGGPYEQYF

D: -
V: TRBV7-9
size: -
J: TRBJ1-1
DNA: TGTGCCAGCAGCTTAGAGGGGCACACTGAAGCTTTCTTT
CDR3: CASSLEGHTEAFF

D: -
V: TRBV19
size: -
J: TRBJ1-5
DNA: TGTGCCAGTAGTCCAAACAGAGATCAGCCCCAGCATTTT
CDR3: CASSPNRDQPQHF

D: TRBD2
V: TRBV28
size: -
J: TRBJ2-7
DNA: TGTGCCAGCAGTTTAGCGCGGATCGGGACTAGCGGAGCCTACGAGCAGTACTTC
CDR3: CASSLARIGTSGAYEQYF

D: TRBD2
V: TRBV7-2
size: -
J: TRBJ2-7
DNA: TGTGCCAGCAGCCAAGATAGCGGGAGGGTCCCCTACGAGCAGTACTTC
CDR3: CASSQDSGRVPYEQYF

D: -
V: TRBV19
size: once
J: TRBJ2-7
DNA: TGTGCCAGTAGTGAAGGACACCCCTACGAGCAGTACTTC
CDR3: CASSEGHPYEQYF

D: TRBD2
V: TRBV11-3
size: -
J: TRBJ2-1
DNA: TGTGCCAGCAGCTTAGATGAGAGACTAGCGGGACATGAGCAGTTCTTC
CDR3: CASSLDERLAGHEQFF

D: TRBD2
V: TRBV7-2
size: -
J: TRBJ2-1
DNA: TGTGCCAGCAGCCAGGGACTAGCTTCAAATGAGCAGTTCTTC
CDR3: CASSQGLASNEQFF

D: -
V: TRBV16
size: -
J: TRBJ2-5
DNA: TGTGCCAGCAGCCAATCACGGGGTCAAGAGACCCAGTACTTC
CDR3: CASSQSRGQETQYF

D: -
V: TRBV7-9
size: -
J: TRBJ2-7
DNA: TGTGCCAGCAGCCCAACCAGGGGCCTAGAGCAGTACTTC
CDR3: CASSPTRGLEQYF

D: TRBD2
V: TRBV15
size: few
J: TRBJ2-7
DNA: TGTGCCACCAGCAGAGATCCAGCGGGAGTTGCCGAGCAGTACTTC
CDR3: CATSRDPAGVAEQYF

D: -
V: TRBV7-8
size: few
J: TRBJ2-3
DNA: TGTGCCAGCAGCTTACTGCGGGTCGGGTCGGATACGCAGTATTTT
CDR3: CASSLLRVGSDTQYF

D: -
V: TRBV4-3
size: -
J: TRBJ2-1
DNA: TGCGCCAGCAGCCAAGGAACTCTCCACAATGAGCAGTTCTTC
CDR3: CASSQGTLHNEQFF

D: -
V: TRBV4-3
size: -
J: TRBJ1-1
DNA: TGCGCCAGCAGCCAAGAAGGCGACACGGAGCGGACTGAAGCTTTCTTT
CDR3: CASSQEGDTERTEAFF

D: TRBD2
V: TRBV6-5
size: few
J: TRBJ2-7
DNA: TGTGCCAGCAGCCCGACTAGCGAGGCCTACGAGCAGTACTTC
CDR3: CASSPTSEAYEQYF

D: TRBD1
V: TRBV18
size: -
J: TRBJ2-7
DNA: TGTGCCAGCTCACCAGTCGGGACAGAAAACTACGAGCAGTACTTC
CDR3: CASSPVGTENYEQYF

D: TRBD2
V: TRBV4-3
size: -
J: TRBJ2-3
DNA: TGCGCCAGCAGCCAGGGAGCGGGGGGGCGACCTAGCACAGATACGCAGTATTTT
CDR3: CASSQGAGGRPSTDTQYF

D: TRBD2
V: TRBV5-1
size: -
J: TRBJ2-2
DNA: TGCGCCAGCAGCTTCAGCGCGGGAAGGACTAGCCATGACGCGAACACCGGGGAGCTGTTTTTT
CDR3: CASSFSAGRTSHDANTGELFF

D: -
V: TRBV5-8
size: -
J: TRBJ2-7
DNA: TGTGCCAGCAGACGTGAGGACAGCTTACCCTCCTACGAGCAGTACTTC
CDR3: CASRREDSLPSYEQYF

D: TRBD1
V: TRBV19
size: -
J: TRBJ2-6
DNA: TGTGCCAGTAGTAGGGACAGCACCTTCTCTGGGGCCAACGTCCTGACTTTC
CDR3: CASSRDSTFSGANVLTF

D: -
V: TRBV19
size: -
J: TRBJ1-5
DNA: TGTGCCAGTAGTAGGACACAGCGGGGGTTTCAGCCCCAGCATTTT
CDR3: CASSRTQRGFQPQHF

D: -
V: TRBV6-5
size: -
J: TRBJ2-1
DNA: TGTGCCAGCAGTTACTCTGTGGGGGGGCGGGGCAATGAGCAGTTCTTC
CDR3: CASSYSVGGRGNEQFF

D: TRBD2
V: TRBV5-1
size: -
J: TRBJ2-1
DNA: TGCGCCAGCAGCCTGCGGACTAGCGGGGGGGCGAAAAATGAGCAGTTCTTC
CDR3: CASSLRTSGGAKNEQFF

D: TRBD2
V: TRBV25-1
size: -
J: TRBJ2-1
DNA: TGTGCCAGCAGTCCTCTAGCGGGAGAGATTGGTGAGCAGTTCTTC
CDR3: CASSPLAGEIGEQFF

D: TRBD2
V: TRBV6-1
size: -
J: TRBJ2-3
DNA: TGTGCCAGCAGTGAAGCTAGCGGGAGCCCAGATACGCAGTATTTT
CDR3: CASSEASGSPDTQYF

D: TRBD2
V: TRBV13
size: -
J: TRBJ2-3
DNA: TGTGCCAGCAGCTTAGGTTTCGGGGGGTGGACGGATACGCAGTATTTT
CDR3: CASSLGFGGWTDTQYF

D: -
V: TRBV28
size: -
J: TRBJ2-2
DNA: TGTGCCAGCAGTTTACGGCTGCAGGCTAACACCGGGGAGCTGTTTTTT
CDR3: CASSLRLQANTGELFF

D: TRBD1
V: TRBV5-5
size: once
J: TRBJ1-1
DNA: TGTGCCAGCAGCCCCCCGGGACAGGGGGGCGGTGAAGCTTTCTTT
CDR3: CASSPPGQGGGEAFF

D: -
V: TRBV28
size: once
J: TRBJ1-1
DNA: TGTGCCAGCAGCCCCGGCACTGAAGCTTTCTTT
CDR3: CASSPGTEAFF

D: -
V: TRBV5-1
size: -
J: TRBJ2-7
DNA: TGCGCCAGCACACCAAAGGGGGAAACCTACGAGCAGTACTTC
CDR3: CASTPKGETYEQYF

D: TRBD1
V: TRBV7-3
size: -
J: TRBJ2-6
DNA: TGTGCCAGCAGCTGGAAGACAGGGGGTCTGTCTGGGGCCAACGTCCTGACTTTC
CDR3: CASSWKTGGLSGANVLTF

D: -
V: TRBV18
size: -
J: TRBJ1-5
DNA: TGTGCCAGCTCACCACTGGCAGGGAAAACCGGGGGTCAGCCCCAGCATTTT
CDR3: CASSPLAGKTGGQPQHF

D: TRBD1
V: TRBV4-1
size: -
J: TRBJ1-5
DNA: TGCGCCAGCAGCCAGAGACAGGGAGAGTTTCAGCCCCAGCATTTT
CDR3: CASSQRQGEFQPQHF

D: TRBD1
V: TRBV7-9
size: -
J: TRBJ2-1
DNA: TGTGCCAGCAGCCCGGACAGGGGATACAATGAGCAGTTCTTC
CDR3: CASSPDRGYNEQFF

D: TRBD1
V: TRBV7-9
size: -
J: TRBJ2-7
DNA: TGTGCCAGCAGCGTAGGACAGGGGGCAAACTACGGGCAGTACTTC
CDR3: CASSVGQGANYGQYF

D: TRBD2
V: TRBV30
size: -
J: TRBJ2-2
DNA: TGTGCCTGGGGCGGGAGGGCGGACGGGGAGCTGTTTTTT
CDR3: CAWGGRADGELFF

D: TRBD2
V: TRBV10-3
size: -
J: TRBJ2-3
DNA: TGTGCCATCAATCCCTCAGCGGGGGGTCAGGCAGGAGTCCCCACAGATACGCAGTATTTT
CDR3: CAINPSAGGQAGVPTDTQYF

D: -
V: TRBV19
size: -
J: TRBJ1-1
DNA: TGTGCCAGTAGTGGGGGGTGGGGAAACACTGAAGCTTTCTTT
CDR3: CASSGGWGNTEAFF

D: TRBD1
V: TRBV27
size: -
J: TRBJ1-4
DNA: TGTGCCAGCAGTTTATACCGGGACAGGTTTGAAAAACTGTTTTTT
CDR3: CASSLYRDRFEKLFF

D: -
V: TRBV2
size: once
J: TRBJ1-6
DNA: TGTGCCAGCAGCGTTGACAGCTCCTATAATTCACCCCTCCACTTT
CDR3: CASSVDSSYNSPLHF

D: -
V: TRBV20-1
size: -
J: TRBJ2-1
DNA: TGCAGTGCTTCCAGGGGAAATGAGCAGTTCTTC
CDR3: CSASRGNEQFF

D: -
V: TRBV28
size: -
J: TRBJ1-3
DNA: TGTGCCAGCAGTGACAGGCCCGGTGGAAACACCATATATTTT
CDR3: CASSDRPGGNTIYF

D: TRBD2
V: TRBV7-9
size: once
J: TRBJ2-3
DNA: TGTGCCAGCACCCAGCGGGGGGACCGAGATACGCAGTATTTT
CDR3: CASTQRGDRDTQYF

D: -
V: TRBV5-4
size: -
J: TRBJ1-1
DNA: TGTGCCAGCAGCTTGGGCCTAAGAGGGAACACTGAAGCTTTCTTT
CDR3: CASSLGLRGNTEAFF

D: -
V: TRBV7-9
size: -
J: TRBJ2-3
DNA: TGTGCCAGCAGGCGCGAACTGGCGGGCCCCACAGATACGCAGTATTTT
CDR3: CASRRELAGPTDTQYF

D: -
V: TRBV7-9
size: -
J: TRBJ2-5
DNA: TGTGCCAGCAGCTTTGCACTAGCCGAGGTGGAGACCCAGTACTTC
CDR3: CASSFALAEVETQYF

D: -
V: TRBV12-5
size: -
J: TRBJ2-7
DNA: TGTGCTAGTGGTTCCGGACCGACAGGGAGGACCTACGAGCAGTACTTC
CDR3: CASGSGPTGRTYEQYF

D: TRBD1
V: TRBV2
size: -
J: TRBJ2-7
DNA: TGTGCCAGCAGGACAGGGGGCCCCCCTTACGAGCAGTACTTC
CDR3: CASRTGGPPYEQYF

D: TRBD1
V: TRBV19
size: -
J: TRBJ1-1
DNA: TGTGCCAGTAGTACTACCGGGACAGGGGTTGGTGCTTTCTTT
CDR3: CASSTTGTGVGAFF

D: -
V: TRBV23-1
size: -
J: TRBJ1-2
DNA: TGCGCCAACCCTCAAGGGAGCTTGGAGGACTATGGCTACACCTTC
CDR3: CANPQGSLEDYGYTF

D: TRBD2
V: TRBV5-1
size: once
J: TRBJ2-2
DNA: TGCGCCAGCAGCCTTCGCGGGGCTAGCGGGGGCCGAACCGGGGAGCTGTTTTTT
CDR3: CASSLRGASGGRTGELFF

D: -
V: TRBV11-2
size: -
J: TRBJ2-7
DNA: TGTGCCAGCAGCACAGGGTTCACTAATTCCTACGAGCAGTACTTC
CDR3: CASSTGFTNSYEQYF

D: -
V: TRBV10-1
size: -
J: TRBJ1-2
DNA: TGCGCCAGCAGCCCCGGGACTCGCTATGGCTACACCTTC
CDR3: CASSPGTRYGYTF

D: TRBD1
V: TRBV5-4
size: -
J: TRBJ2-7
DNA: TGTGCCAGCAGCGCTCAGGACAGGAACGAGCAGTACTTC
CDR3: CASSAQDRNEQYF

D: -
V: TRBV29-1
size: -
J: TRBJ2-7
DNA: TGCAGCGTTGGCAGCAGAAAGCGCGGAACCTACGAGCAGTACTTC
CDR3: CSVGSRKRGTYEQYF

D: -
V: TRBV5-6
size: -
J: TRBJ1-6
DNA: TGTGCCAGCAGCTACACCCCGGGTAGTTCACCCCTCCACTTT
CDR3: CASSYTPGSSPLHF

D: TRBD1
V: TRBV28
size: -
J: TRBJ2-1
DNA: TGTGCCAGCAGACCCGGGACAGCGGTGAGGAATGAGCAGTTCTTC
CDR3: CASRPGTAVRNEQFF